This entry describes one T cell receptor beta chain. Its matching antigen is unknown. Donors with ophthalmopathy: moderate-to-severe activity, CAS ≥3, NOSPECS ≥4, duration under 3 months. Amplification of TCR beta CDR3 regions used RNA transcripts. RT-PCR in the first round used HTBI primers; a second-round multiplex PCR followed. TCRdb redid the calling of the multiplex PCR reads with MiXCR, one entry per CDR3 protein. The table includes 300,000 or so distinct CDR3 sequences, about a sixth detected once. The data were taken from a study of Graves' ophthalmopathy and Graves' hyperthyroidism. In the study overall: Before any treatment, peripheral blood was taken at the initial diagnosis.

V lost 2 bases, J lost 4 bases, and 11 bases lay in between. The V gene's germline CDR1 is GTSNPN and CDR2 SVGIG (reference sequence). This CDR3 comprises 13 residues. Study-wide findings and caveats: Prediction of ophthalmopathy progression reached 70.59% sensitivity and approximately 73% specificity. Among thyroid clonotypes expanded above 0.001 frequency, most also appeared in blood.

The material sequenced was peripheral blood. The rearrangement uses TRBV30 and TRBJ1-1, with D perhaps TRBD1 (6 bases). This TCR was sampled from an adult man with Graves' ophthalmopathy. CDR3 in DNA: TGTGCCTGGAGTATCAGGGGCGGCACTGAAGCTTTCTTT. Translating gives CAWSIRGGTEAFF.